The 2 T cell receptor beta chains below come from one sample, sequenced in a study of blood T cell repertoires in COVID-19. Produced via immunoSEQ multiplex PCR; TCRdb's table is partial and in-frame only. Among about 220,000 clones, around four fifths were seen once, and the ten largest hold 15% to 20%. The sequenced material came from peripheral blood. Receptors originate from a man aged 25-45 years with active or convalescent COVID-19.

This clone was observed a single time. CDR3 region: CASSPSFGTANYGYTF. The DNA for the CDR3 is TGTGCCAGCAGTCCCAGTTTTGGGACAGCGAACTATGGCTACACCTTC. V and J are TRBV27 and TRBJ1-2; 7 bases match TRBD1. Germline V gene lookup returns CDR1 MNHEY and CDR2 SMNVEV (reference sequence). The CDR3 spans 16 residues. V gave up 5 bases and J gave up 2 bases; unmatched junction bases: 11.

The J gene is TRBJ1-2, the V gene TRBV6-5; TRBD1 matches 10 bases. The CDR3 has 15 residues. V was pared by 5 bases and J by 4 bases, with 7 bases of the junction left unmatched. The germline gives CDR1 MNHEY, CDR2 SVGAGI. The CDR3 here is CASSKSTGGFYGYTF. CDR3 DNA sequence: TGTGCCAGCAGTAAATCGACAGGGGGCTTCTATGGCTACACCTTC.